This T cell receptor beta chain was obtained from a study of shared clonotypes between healthy human individuals. Germline lookup yields CDR1 MDHEN and CDR2 SYDVKM. Trimming shortened V by 3 bases and J by 1 base, and 10 bases separated the two germline ends. The CDR3 spans 15 residues. Using immunoSEQ multiplex PCR, the repertoire was profiled, and TCRdb retains in-frame clones only, with some absent. Among around 1 million clones, approximately 80% were seen once, and the ten largest hold roughly 1.5%. V usage is TRBV28 and J usage is TRBJ1-3, with D perhaps TRBD1 (5 bases). The sequencing input was memory CD4+ T cells sorted from blood. Subset given: CD45RA-negative fraction. This clonotype was sampled from a man in his late teens or twenties in good health. In DNA form, the CDR3 reads TGTGCCAGCAGTTTTGGGGCTTTGTCTGGAAACACCATATATTTT. It specifies CASSFGALSGNTIYF.